This T cell receptor (beta chain) is from a study of long-term antiretroviral therapy in people with HIV. Points from the study as a whole: Clones that had undergone expansion before ART prevailed in the repertoire throughout all time points.

Sequencing used immunoSEQ v3.0 at survey level. Sequenced by immunoSEQ multiplex PCR; TCRdb stores in-frame clones only, minus some. Here the sample spans under 25,000 clones, 75% to 90% being singletons. On this clone: What it binds is not known.

Sampling of each donor yielded at least one pre-ART PBMC sample and at least two post-ART PBMC samples. None of the participants with HIV were treated outside the United States. V lost 5 bases to trimming and J lost 5 bases, with 12 bases between them. Germline V CDR1 and CDR2: MDHEN, SYDVKM. The CDR3 is made up of 14 amino acids. The chain combines TRBV28 with TRBJ2-2; the D gene is possibly TRBD2 (5 bases). This receptor was identified in a woman between 40 and 55 years old with HIV. The starting material was unsorted PBMCs, obtained 0.2 years after starting antiretroviral therapy. Written as DNA, the CDR3 is TGTGCCAGCAGTACCAGGACTGTGACCGGGGAGCTGTTTTTT. Translating it yields CASSTRTVTGELFF.